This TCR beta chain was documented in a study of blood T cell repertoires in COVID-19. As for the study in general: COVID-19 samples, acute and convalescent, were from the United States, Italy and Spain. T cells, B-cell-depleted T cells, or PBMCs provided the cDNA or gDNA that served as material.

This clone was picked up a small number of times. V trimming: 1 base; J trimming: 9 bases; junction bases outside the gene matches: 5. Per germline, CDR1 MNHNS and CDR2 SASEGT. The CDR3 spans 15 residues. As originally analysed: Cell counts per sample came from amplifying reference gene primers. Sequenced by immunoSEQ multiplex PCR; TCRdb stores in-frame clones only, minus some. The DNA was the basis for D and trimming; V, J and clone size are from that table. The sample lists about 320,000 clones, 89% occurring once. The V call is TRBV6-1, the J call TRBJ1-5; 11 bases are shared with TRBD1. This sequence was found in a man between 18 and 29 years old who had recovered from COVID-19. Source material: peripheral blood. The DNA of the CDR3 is TGTGCCAGCAGTGAAGTCGGGACAGGGGGATTGCCCCAGCATTTT. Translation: CASSEVGTGGLPQHF.